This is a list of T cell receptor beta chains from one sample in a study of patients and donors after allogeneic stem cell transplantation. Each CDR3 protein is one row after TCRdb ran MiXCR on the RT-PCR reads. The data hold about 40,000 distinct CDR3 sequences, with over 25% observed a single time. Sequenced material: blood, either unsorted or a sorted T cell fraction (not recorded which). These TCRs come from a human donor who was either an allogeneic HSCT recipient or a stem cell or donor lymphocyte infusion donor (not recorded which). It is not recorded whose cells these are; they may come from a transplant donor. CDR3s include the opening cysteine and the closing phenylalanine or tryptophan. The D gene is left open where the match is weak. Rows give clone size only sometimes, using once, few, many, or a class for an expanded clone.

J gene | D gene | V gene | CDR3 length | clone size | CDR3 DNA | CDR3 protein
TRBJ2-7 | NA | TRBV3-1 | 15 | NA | TGTGCCAGCAGCCAAGTTATCCCAGGGACCTACGAGCAGTACTTC | CASSQVIPGTYEQYF
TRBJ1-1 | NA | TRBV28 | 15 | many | TGTGCCAGCAAATCTCCCCACTCGGGGAATCTGAAGGCTTTCTTT | CASKSPHSGNLKAFF
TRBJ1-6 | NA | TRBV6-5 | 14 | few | TGTGCCAGCAGGGCCGGGAGAATGGGTTCACCCCTCCACTTT | CASRAGRMGSPLHF
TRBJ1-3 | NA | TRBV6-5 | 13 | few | TGTGCCAGCTCAACACCCTCTGGAAACACCATATATTTT | CASSTPSGNTIYF
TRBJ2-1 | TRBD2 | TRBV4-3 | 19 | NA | TGCGCCAGCAGCCAAGCCCCGCGAGGGGCGGGAGGGTTCTGGAATGAGCAGTTCTTC | CASSQAPRGAGGFWNEQFF
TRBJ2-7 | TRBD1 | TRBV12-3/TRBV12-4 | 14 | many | TGTGCCAGCAGTTTTGGCAGGGGGCCCTACGAGCAGTACTTC | CASSFGRGPYEQYF
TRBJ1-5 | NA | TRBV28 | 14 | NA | TGTGCCAGCAGCGAGATACCTAGCAATCAGCCCCAGCATTTT | CASSEIPSNQPQHF
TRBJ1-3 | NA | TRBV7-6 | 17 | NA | TGTGCCAGCAGCTTCCTAACAGGGCCGAATCGTCGAGACACCATATATTTT | CASSFLTGPNRRDTIYF
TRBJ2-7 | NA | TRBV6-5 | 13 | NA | TGTGCCACCTCCTCCACCCTCACCTACGAGCAGTACTTC | CATSSTLTYEQYF
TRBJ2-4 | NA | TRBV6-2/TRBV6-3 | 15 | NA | TGTGCCAGCAGTCCCCCGGGACTAGCCAAAAACATTCAGTACTTC | CASSPPGLAKNIQYF
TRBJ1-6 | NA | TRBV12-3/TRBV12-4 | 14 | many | TGTGCCAGCAGTTTAATGCCAACGCCATCACCCCTCCACTTT | CASSLMPTPSPLHF
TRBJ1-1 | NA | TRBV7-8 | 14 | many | TGTGCCAGCAGCTTAAGACAGTTCGGGACTGAAGCTTTCTTT | CASSLRQFGTEAFF
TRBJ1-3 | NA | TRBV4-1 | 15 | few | TGCGCCAGCAGCCAAGATTATTTTGCTGGAAACACCATATATTTT | CASSQDYFAGNTIYF
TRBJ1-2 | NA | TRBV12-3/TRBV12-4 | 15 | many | TGTGCCAGCAGTTCCCGTACAGGTGCAAACTATGGCTACACCTTC | CASSSRTGANYGYTF
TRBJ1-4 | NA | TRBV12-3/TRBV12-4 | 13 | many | TGTGCCAGCGATCAAGGACATAATGAAAAACTGTTTTTT | CASDQGHNEKLFF
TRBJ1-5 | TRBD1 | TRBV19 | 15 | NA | TGTGCCAGCAGAGAACAGGGGGCGCGCAATCAGCCCCAGCATTTT | CASREQGARNQPQHF
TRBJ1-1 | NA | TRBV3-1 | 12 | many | TGTGCCAGCAGCCGAAAGAGGGCTGAAGCTTTCTTT | CASSRKRAEAFF
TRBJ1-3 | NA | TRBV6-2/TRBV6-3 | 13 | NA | TGTGCCAGCAGTCGGATCTCTGGAAACACCATATATTTT | CASSRISGNTIYF
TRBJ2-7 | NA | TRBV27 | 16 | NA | TGTGCCAGCAGTTTCTCAAGCGGGCGCCACTCCTACGAGCAGTACTTC | CASSFSSGRHSYEQYF
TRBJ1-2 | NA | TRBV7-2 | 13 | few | TGTGCCAGCAGCTTAGGCTTAAGCTATGGCTACACCTTC | CASSLGLSYGYTF
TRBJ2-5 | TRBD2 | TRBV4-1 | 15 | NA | TGCGCCAGCAGCCGAATGGGGGAGGGCCAAGAGACCCAGTACTTC | CASSRMGEGQETQYF
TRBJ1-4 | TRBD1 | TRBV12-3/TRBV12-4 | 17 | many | TGTGCCAGCAGTTTACGGACAGGTGGACCCCAAGGTGAAAAACTGTTTTTT | CASSLRTGGPQGEKLFF
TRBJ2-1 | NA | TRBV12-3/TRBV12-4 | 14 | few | TGTGCCAGCCTGACGGGATCCTTATACAATGAGCAGTTCTTC | CASLTGSLYNEQFF
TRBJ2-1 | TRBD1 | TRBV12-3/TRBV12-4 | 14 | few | TGTGCCAGCAGGGGGACAGTCTCCTACAATGAGCAGTTCTTC | CASRGTVSYNEQFF
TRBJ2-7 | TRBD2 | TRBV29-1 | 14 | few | TGCAGCGTTCTGACTAGCGGAAAATACTACGAGCAGTACTTC | CSVLTSGKYYEQYF
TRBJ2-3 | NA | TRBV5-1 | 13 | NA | TGCGCCAGCAGCTTGCAGGGTTCAGATACGCAGTATTTT | CASSLQGSDTQYF
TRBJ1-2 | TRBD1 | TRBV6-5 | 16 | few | TGTGCCAGCAGTTACATAACAGGGGGCAAGTTCTATGGCTACACCTTC | CASSYITGGKFYGYTF
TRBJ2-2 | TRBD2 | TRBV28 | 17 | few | TGTGCCAGCAGTTTAGATAGAGGGACTAGCGGGACCGGGGAGCTGTTTTTT | CASSLDRGTSGTGELFF
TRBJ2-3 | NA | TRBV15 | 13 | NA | TGTGCCACCAGGACTAGTCACACAGATACGCAGTATTTT | CATRTSHTDTQYF
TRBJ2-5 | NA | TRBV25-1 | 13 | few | TGTGCCAGCAGTGGTCGGGTTCAAGAGACCCAGTACTTC | CASSGRVQETQYF
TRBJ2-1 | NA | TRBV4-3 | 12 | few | TGCGCCAGCAGCCAAGAACGGAATGAGCAGTTCTTC | CASSQERNEQFF
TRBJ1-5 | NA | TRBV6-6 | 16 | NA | TGTGCCAGCAGTTGGGGGGCGCGACTGGTTCTTCAGCCCCAGCATTTT | CASSWGARLVLQPQHF
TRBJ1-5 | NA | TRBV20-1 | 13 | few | TGCAGTGCCCCCGGGTCAGGGAATCAGCCCCAGCATTTT | CSAPGSGNQPQHF
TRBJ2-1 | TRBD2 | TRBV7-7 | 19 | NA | TGTGCTAGCAGCCCTTCCCGGACTAGCGGGTTTCTCTCCTACAATGAGCAGTTCTTC | CASSPSRTSGFLSYNEQFF
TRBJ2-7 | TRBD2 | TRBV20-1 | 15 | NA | TGCAGTGCTACCCTCACTAGCGGGATTGACTACGAGCAGTACTTC | CSATLTSGIDYEQYF
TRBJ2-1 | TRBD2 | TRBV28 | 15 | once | TGTGCCAGCAGCCGGACTAGCCCGCCTCGGAATGAGCAGTTCTTC | CASSRTSPPRNEQFF
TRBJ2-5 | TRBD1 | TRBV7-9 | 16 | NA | TGTGCCAGCAGCTTTGGGTACAGGGGACGGCAAGAGACCCAGTACTTC | CASSFGYRGRQETQYF
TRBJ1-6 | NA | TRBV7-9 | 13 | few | TGTGCCAGCAGCTTTTTGGCGCGGTCACCCCTCCACTTT | CASSFLARSPLHF
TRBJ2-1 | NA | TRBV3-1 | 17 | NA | TGTGCCAGCAGCCAAGAGAGGGGGGGGTCATCCTACAATGAGCAGTTCTTC | CASSQERGGSSYNEQFF
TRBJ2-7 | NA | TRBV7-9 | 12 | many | TGTGCCAGCAGCCCACTCAGCGGCGAGCAGTACTTC | CASSPLSGEQYF
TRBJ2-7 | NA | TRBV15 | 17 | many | TGTGCCACCAGCAGCGCAGAACCCCTCTTTGGGCGATACGAGCAGTACTTC | CATSSAEPLFGRYEQYF
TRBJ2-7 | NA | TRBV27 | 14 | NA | TGTGCCAGCAGTGGCAGGGATTCGTACTACGAGCAGTACTTC | CASSGRDSYYEQYF
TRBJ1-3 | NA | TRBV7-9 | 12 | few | TGTGCCAGCAGCCTAGGTTGGAACACCATATATTTT | CASSLGWNTIYF
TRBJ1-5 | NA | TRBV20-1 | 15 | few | TGCAGTGCTAGACCCCCCGGGAGGCCGAATCAGCCCCAGCATTTT | CSARPPGRPNQPQHF
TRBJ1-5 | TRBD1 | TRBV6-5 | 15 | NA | TGTGCCAGCAGGGGACAGTCCGGCGGGAGTCAGCCCCAGCATTTT | CASRGQSGGSQPQHF
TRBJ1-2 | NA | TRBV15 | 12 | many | TGTGCCACCAGCAGAGTAGGGTATGGCTACACCTTC | CATSRVGYGYTF
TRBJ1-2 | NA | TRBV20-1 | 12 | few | TGCAGTGCTAGATCGGAGGGCTATGGCTACACCTTC | CSARSEGYGYTF
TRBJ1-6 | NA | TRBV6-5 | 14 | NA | TGTGCCAGCAGTTACTTTCCAGTCACTTCACCCCTCCACTTT | CASSYFPVTSPLHF
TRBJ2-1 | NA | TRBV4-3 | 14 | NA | TGCGCCAGCAGCCAGGGACTTTTCTACAATGAGCAGTTCTTC | CASSQGLFYNEQFF
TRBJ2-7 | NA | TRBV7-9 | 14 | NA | TGTGCCAGCAGCCCAGAGGGCAGGACCTACGAGCAGTACTTC | CASSPEGRTYEQYF